This T cell receptor (beta chain) is drawn from a study of blood T cell repertoires in COVID-19. CDR3 size: 13 residues. V was shortened by 1 base and J by 6 bases, with 7 bases between the two germline ends. Germline V CDR1 and CDR2: MGHRA, YSYEKL. TCRdb's copy holds only in-frame clones and misses some; the assay was immunoSEQ multiplex PCR. The table includes a few hundred thousand clones, roughly 87% detected once. Sequenced sample: peripheral blood. The chain employs TRBV4-1 and TRBJ1-5; a weak D match, TRBD1 (6 bases). The receptor comes from a woman in her sixties or seventies with COVID-19, enrolled during active disease. CDR3 DNA sequence: TGCGCCAGCAGCCAAGCCAGGGGTCAGCCCCAGCATTTT. It specifies CASSQARGQPQHF.